Listed here are 19 T cell receptor beta chains from one sample, sequenced in a study of Ad26.COV2.S vaccination and SARS-CoV-2 variants. Libraries were prepared by immunoSEQ multiplex PCR; TCRdb keeps only in-frame clonotypes and omits some of them. The sample includes 400,000 or so clones, 80% to 90% of them seen just once. The treatment: roughly 20 received Ad26.COV2.S at low or high dose, single or two shots; 5 received placebo; per-sample allocation not given. Sampling was done on day 63 after the first vaccine or placebo injection. The sample here was peripheral blood, taken in a trial of Ad26.COV2.S vaccine versus placebo. The source is a person between 18 and 65 years old who received the Ad26.COV2.S COVID-19 vaccine or a placebo.

J is TRBJ2-7 and V is TRBV4-3; 8 nucleotides align to TRBD1. With V trimmed by 4 bases and J by 4 bases, 3 bases remained unmatched. This CDR3 region has 13 residues. Germline loops: CDR1 LGHNA, CDR2 YSLEER. This chain's CDR3 is CASSLDRGYEQYF. The DNA of the CDR3 is TGCGCCAGCAGCCTAGACAGGGGATACGAGCAGTACTTC.

The V call is TRBV6-5, the J call TRBJ2-3; D is unresolved. The length of the CDR3 is 11 residues. Germline CDR1 reads MNHEY; CDR2 reads SVGAGI. V was trimmed by 6 bases and J by 6 bases, leaving 7 bases between them. The CDR3 DNA reads as TGTGCCAGCAGGGAGATGGATACGCAGTATTTT. This translates into CASREMDTQYF.

The rearrangement uses TRBV27 and TRBJ2-1; D is undetermined. CDR1 is MNHEY, CDR2 SMNVEV, per germline (reference sequence). The length of the CDR3 is 14 residues. V was shortened by 5 bases and J by 0 bases, with 8 bases between the two germline ends. The CDR3 here is CASSGGYSYNEQFF. In DNA form, the CDR3 reads TGTGCCAGCAGTGGTGGTTACTCCTACAATGAGCAGTTCTTC.

The V and J genes are TRBV6-2 or TRBV6-3 and TRBJ1-1, with TRBD1 matching 8 bases. With 5 bases clipped from V and 0 bases from J, the junction kept 5 bases outside the gene matches. The V gene's germline CDR1 is MNHEY and CDR2 SVGEGT. The CDR3 has 15 residues. The CDR3 sequence is CASSQTTGVNTEAFF. CDR3 coding DNA: TGTGCCAGCAGTCAAACGACAGGGGTGAACACTGAAGCTTTCTTT.

The V gene is TRBV6-5, the J gene TRBJ1-1; 8 positions match TRBD1. V gave up 0 bases and J gave up 4 bases; unmatched junction bases: 4. CDR1 is MNHEY, CDR2 SVGAGI, per germline. The CDR3 loop spans 15 amino acids. The DNA for the CDR3 is TGTGCCAGCAGTTACTCTACAGGGGGTAGCACTGAAGCTTTCTTT. This gives the protein CASSYSTGGSTEAFF.

The chain joins TRBV5-1 to TRBJ1-2; D remains ambiguous. With 5 bases removed from V and 4 bases from J, the gap between germline ends came to 15 bases. The germline V gene has CDR1 SGHRS and CDR2 YFSETQ. This CDR3 is built from 14 residues. CDR3 nucleotide sequence: TGCGCCAGCAGTCCATCCGACTTGTCCTATGGCTACACCTTC. Translating gives CASSPSDLSYGYTF.

The chain combines TRBV7-2 with TRBJ1-2, with D possibly being TRBD1 (5 bases). CDR1 SGHTA and CDR2 FQGNSA come from the germline V gene. The V gene lost 1 base and the J gene lost 4 bases, with 16 bases spanning the gap. The CDR3 runs 16 residues. The CDR3 region has the DNA TGTGCCAGCAGCTTAGGGGGGGACGGCTACTTCTATGGCTACACCTTC. The encoded protein is CASSLGGDGYFYGYTF.

The gene calls are TRBV15 and TRBJ1-1, with 7 bases identical to TRBD1. CDR3 length equals 15 residues. From germline, CDR1 is LNHNV and CDR2 YYDKDF (reference sequence). The trim removed 4 bases at V and 3 bases at J, leaving 8 bases unmatched. The CDR3 sequence: CATSTSDREYTEAFF. The CDR3 region has the DNA TGTGCCACCAGCACCAGTGACAGGGAATACACTGAAGCTTTCTTT.

The V and J genes are TRBV5-8 and TRBJ2-1, with a tentative D call TRBD1 (5 bases). This CDR3 is 14 amino acids long. From germline, CDR1 is SGHTS and CDR2 YDEGEE. V shed 4 bases and J shed 4 bases, with 12 bases lying between them. The CDR3 nucleotides are TGTGCCAGCAGCCACAGGAGTCCTTACAATGAGCAGTTCTTC. Its translation: CASSHRSPYNEQFF. Based on the CDR3 plus reference TRBV5-8 and TRBJ2-1, the full variable domain is EAGVTQSPTHLIKTRGQQATLRCSPISGHTSVYWYQQALGLGLQFLLWYDEGEERNRGNFPPRFSGRQFPNYSSELNVNALELEDSALYLCASSHRSPYNEQFFGPGTRLTVL.

The chain uses TRBV4-1 and TRBJ2-6; D may correspond to TRBD1 or TRBD2 (6 bases each). From germline, CDR1 is MGHRA and CDR2 YSYEKL. The CDR3 spans 16 residues. V was trimmed by 0 bases and J by 3 bases, leaving 9 bases between them. The CDR3 is CASSQEQGGGANVLTF. The CDR3 DNA follows: TGCGCCAGCAGCCAAGAACAGGGAGGTGGGGCCAACGTCCTGACTTTC.

Only one count was recorded for this clone. V usage is TRBV6-5 and J usage is TRBJ2-5, with D possibly TRBD1 on 5 matching bases. V was cut by 2 bases and J by 5 bases, with 12 bases left in between. Germline CDR1 MNHEY, CDR2 SVGAGI. This CDR3 has 14 amino acids. CDR3 residues: CASSYGSRVETQYF. The DNA for the CDR3 is TGTGCCAGCAGTTACGGATCCAGGGTTGAGACCCAGTACTTC.

The chain couples TRBV7-9 to TRBJ2-1, with a tentative D call TRBD2 (5 bases). Germline V CDR1 and CDR2: SEHNR, FQNEAQ (reference sequence). Deletions cut 5 bases from V and 8 bases from J, with 19 bases between. This CDR3 comprises 15 residues. The CDR3 is CASSPAGLSAHEQFF. The CDR3 DNA is TGTGCCAGCAGCCCCGCCGGACTCAGCGCCCATGAGCAGTTCTTC.

The chain combines TRBV10-3 with TRBJ1-2, with D unclear. This CDR3 has 14 amino acids. Trimming took off 4 bases at V and 8 bases at J, with 17 bases between the two ends. The germline V gene has CDR1 ENHRY and CDR2 SYGVKD. CDR3 loop: CAISGAVGGMGYTF. The CDR3, as DNA: TGTGCCATCAGTGGTGCGGTGGGCGGCATGGGCTACACCTTC.

This chain uses TRBV7-9 with TRBJ1-1; perhaps TRBD1 as D (6 bases). Per the germline V gene, CDR1 is SEHNR and CDR2 is FQNEAQ (reference sequence). V shed 1 base and J shed 3 bases, with 12 bases lying between them. The CDR3 length is 15 residues. The CDR3 DNA reads TGTGCCAGCAGCTTAGTGGGGGCGCGGGACACTGAAGCTTTCTTT. Protein sequence: CASSLVGARDTEAFF.

DNA for the CDR3: TGCGCCAGCAGCTTGGATCCAGCGGGGGGGCGGAATGAGCAGTTCTTC. Protein sequence: CASSLDPAGGRNEQFF. V and J are TRBV5-1 and TRBJ2-1; 10 nucleotides agree with TRBD2. The CDR3 has 16 amino acids. V lost 0 bases and J lost 7; bases outside the gene matches: 7. CDR1 is SGHRS, CDR2 YFSETQ, per germline.

This chain uses TRBV6-5 with TRBJ1-2; D gene unclear. Deletions cut 0 bases from V and 1 base from J, with 6 bases between. In germline, CDR1 is MNHEY, CDR2 SVGAGI. This CDR3 has 14 residues. The CDR3 sequence: CASSYSSGNYGYTF. The CDR3 bases are TGTGCCAGCAGTTACTCATCGGGTAACTATGGCTACACCTTC.

The count of this clone is one. The chain links TRBV19 to TRBJ1-1; D gene ambiguous. The germline V and J ends were trimmed by 7 bases and 0 bases, with 12 bases remaining between them. Looked up from germline, CDR1 is LNHDA and CDR2 is SQIVND (reference sequence). The CDR3 runs to 14 residues. CDR3 sequence reads: CASTDGSMNTEAFF. The CDR3 nucleotides read TGTGCCAGTACCGACGGGAGCATGAACACTGAAGCTTTCTTT.

The rearrangement links TRBV10-3 to TRBJ2-2; D may match TRBD1 or TRBD2 (5 bases each). V lost 8 bases and J 4 bases, leaving 11 bases between the germline ends. Germline CDR1 reads ENHRY; CDR2 reads SYGVKD. The CDR3 runs 13 residues. The CDR3 here is CAIGGTITGELFF. As DNA, the CDR3 is TGTGCCATCGGTGGGACGATCACCGGGGAGCTGTTTTTT.

The rearrangement links TRBV29-1 to TRBJ1-2, with TRBD1 matching over 10 bases. The CDR3 contains 14 residues. V lost 2 bases to trimming and J lost 7 bases; unmatched junction nucleotides: 7. Germline values: CDR1 SQVTM, CDR2 ANQGSEA. Here the CDR3 reads CSVEIDRGPGGYTF. CDR3 DNA sequence: TGCAGCGTTGAAATCGACAGGGGGCCTGGTGGCTACACCTTC.